A single sample is the source of the 27 T cell receptor beta chains below, sequenced in a study of glioma-infiltrating T cells (dated by TCRdb to about 2016). TCRdb records Illumina MiSeq as the sequencer. The iRepertoire nested amplicon-rescue multiplex PCR (arm-PCR) platform was used to amplify TCR alpha and beta CDR3 regions from RNA. Using fastp at Q25 and MiXCR, TCRdb reprocessed the public reads and kept productive beta chains. Each entry is one CDR3 protein sequence, shown with its most common DNA and genes. In all, the sample holds around 130,000 distinct CDR3 sequences, and 24% of those were seen once. Of the sample, roughly a quarter falls within the top ten clones. The sequenced sample consisted of glioma tissue, nonneoplastic brain tissue, or PBMCs (not recorded which). The receptor set was obtained from a human donor with low-grade glioma or glioblastoma, undergoing nonglioma brain surgery, or in good health (not recorded which).

This clonotype has a handful of counts. The chain uses TRBV7-9 and TRBJ1-6; D unresolved. The ends were cut back, 5 bases at V and 10 bases at J, with 18 bases in the middle. Looked up from germline, CDR1 is SEHNR and CDR2 is FQNEAQ (reference sequence). The CDR3 is 15 amino acids. For the CDR3, the DNA is TGTGCCAGCAGCCCGGATCCCCCGGCTAACTCACCCCTCCACTTT. Translating gives CASSPDPPANSPLHF.

V is TRBV6-1 and J is TRBJ2-1, with D tentatively TRBD2 (6 bases). The germline V gene encodes CDR1 MNHNS and CDR2 SASEGT. The CDR3 is 14 residues long. V dropped 5 bases and J dropped 3 bases, with 11 bases sitting between them. The CDR3 here is CASSRDSFYNEQFF. The CDR3 DNA is TGTGCCAGCAGTCGGGACTCCTTCTACAATGAGCAGTTCTTC.

In its sample, this clonotype was seen many times. This chain joins TRBV6-6 and TRBJ1-1, with TRBD1 matching over 9 bases. Germline loops: CDR1 MNHNY, CDR2 SVGAGI (reference sequence). This CDR3 is built from 15 residues. V dropped 0 bases and J dropped 5; count of bases not matched to a gene: 4. The CDR3 DNA sequence: TGTGCCAGCAGTTACTCACAGGGGGCCTGGACTGAAGCTTTCTTT. Translated, it gives CASSYSQGAWTEAFF.

The rearrangement uses TRBV5-1 and TRBJ2-5, with 7 bases fitting TRBD2. Per the germline V gene, CDR1 is SGHRS and CDR2 is YFSETQ. This CDR3 region has 13 residues. After removal of 4 bases from V and 5 bases from J, the junction contained 5 bases not matched to a gene. The CDR3 region has the DNA TGCGCCAGCAGCACGGGAGGAGGGGAGACCCAGTACTTC. This codes for CASSTGGGETQYF.

This clonotype was counted a few times. This sequence joins TRBV7-2 and TRBJ2-7; perhaps TRBD2 as D (6 bases). Trimming removed 5 bases from V and 0 bases from J, with 17 bases in between. The CDR3 is 16 residues long. The V gene's germline CDR1 is SGHTA and CDR2 FQGNSA. The CDR3 region is CASSIPLDGSSYEQYV. In nucleotides, the CDR3 is TGTGCCAGCAGCATCCCCCTGGACGGGAGCTCCTACGAGCAGTACGTC.

The rearrangement uses TRBV5-1 and TRBJ1-1, with a tentative D call TRBD1 (6 bases). The CDR3 runs 15 residues. Germline CDR1 is SGHRS and CDR2 is YFSETQ. Trimming took off 2 bases at V and 1 base at J, with 12 bases between the two ends. The CDR3 DNA reads TGCGCCAGCAGCTTCGACGGGACACGGAACACTGAAGCTTTCTTT. The encoded protein is CASSFDGTRNTEAFF.

This clonotype was counted a single time. Since a much larger clone is just one base distant, this may be a read error. The chain is built from TRBV20-1 and TRBJ2-5; TRBD1 might be the D (5 bases). V was pared by 0 bases and J by 11 bases, with 19 bases between. Germline V gene lookup returns CDR1 DFQATT and CDR2 SNEGSKA (reference sequence). The CDR3 is made up of 14 amino acids. The CDR3 region is CSARDNRPYNEQYF. The CDR3 DNA reads TGCAGTGCTAGAGATAACAGGCCCTACAATGAGCAGTACTTC.

This clonotype came up a few times. The CDR3 DNA is TGTGCCAGCAGCCCTCTTCGGAGGCCCCAGCATTTT. As protein: CASSPLRRPQHF. The chain employs TRBV7-9 and TRBJ1-5; D ambiguous. The CDR3 loop spans 12 amino acids. V was cut by 5 bases and J by 9 bases, with 11 bases left in between. Germline values: CDR1 SEHNR, CDR2 FQNEAQ (reference sequence).

This clonotype came up many times. The CDR3 sequence: CASTPWEVAEAFF. CDR3 nucleotides: TGTGCCAGCACCCCTTGGGAGGTCGCTGAAGCTTTCTTT. The chain uses TRBV6-1 and TRBJ1-1; unclear D gene. The length of the CDR3 is 13 residues. Germline lookup yields CDR1 MNHNS and CDR2 SASEGT. V lost 7 bases and J lost 6, with 15 bases in between.

V gene TRBV4-1 combines with J gene TRBJ1-1, with D perhaps TRBD1 (5 bases). CDR1 and CDR2 from the germline V gene are MGHRA and YSYEKL. The CDR3 spans 15 residues. The V gene lost 4 bases and the J gene lost 1 base, with 13 bases spanning the gap. CDR3 loop: CASSLQEQANTEAFF. The CDR3 coding sequence is TGCGCCAGCAGCCTCCAGGAACAGGCGAACACTGAAGCTTTCTTT.

The genes are TRBV18 and TRBJ2-7; possible D gene TRBD1, 5 bases. Germline-derived CDR1 and CDR2 are KGHSH and LQKENI. This CDR3 has 15 amino acids. Between the trimmed V and J ends, which lost 2 bases and 3 bases, there was a span of 14 bases. In nucleotides, the CDR3 is TGTGCCAGCTCACCAAGTGGCAGGGCCTACTACGAGCAGTACGTC. It encodes CASSPSGRAYYEQYV.

This clonotype was detected many times. V gene TRBV28 combines with J gene TRBJ2-7, with a possible D match to TRBD2 (6 bases). Germline CDR1 and CDR2: MDHEN and SYDVKM. The germline V and J ends were trimmed by 6 bases and 2 bases, with 14 bases remaining between them. The CDR3 is 14 amino acids. CDR3 bases: TGTGCCAGCAGAGGAACGGGGGTCCCCTACGAGCAGTACGTC. Translated, it gives CASRGTGVPYEQYV.

V gene TRBV28 combines with J gene TRBJ2-3, with a weak D call TRBD2 (5 bases). The CDR3 extends over 15 amino acids. Trimming pared 3 bases from V and 0 bases from J, leaving 10 bases between. From germline, CDR1 is MDHEN and CDR2 SYDVKM. CDR3 loop: CASSLPGTSTDTQYF. CDR3 DNA: TGTGCCAGCAGTTTGCCGGGAACTAGCACAGATACGCAGTATTTT.

This clonotype was seen more than once but under ten times. The J gene is TRBJ2-2, the V gene TRBV6-5; possible D gene TRBD1, 6 bases. The CDR3 sequence is 14 residues long. Trimming took 5 bases from V and 2 from J, leaving 9 bases between them. Germline CDR1 reads MNHEY; CDR2 reads SVGAGI. The CDR3 sequence: CASSGQINTGELFF. CDR3 sequence (DNA): TGTGCCAGCAGTGGACAGATCAACACCGGGGAGCTGTTTTTT.

This clonotype was seen a few times. The CDR3 loop reads CASSLGVVGNIQYF. The DNA for the CDR3 is TGTGCCAGCAGCTTAGGGGTTGTTGGAAACATTCAGTACTTC. This chain uses TRBV11-2 with TRBJ2-4; no definite D call. Trimming stripped 1 base from V and 6 bases from J, with 10 bases between. The CDR3 contains 14 residues. CDR1 is SGHAT, CDR2 FQNNGV, per germline.

Comments on this clonotype: This likely comes from a read error, as the CDR3 has no conserved phenylalanine or tryptophan at its end. J is TRBJ2-5 and V is TRBV7-9, with D unresolved. Between the trimmed V and J ends, which lost 0 bases and 3 bases, there was a span of 14 bases. Germline CDR1 is SEHNR and CDR2 is FQNEAQ (reference sequence). This CDR3 has 16 residues. The CDR3 nucleotides read TGTGCCAGCAGCTTAGCGCACACACCCCGAGAAGAGACCCAGTACTCC. It is translated as CASSLAHTPREETQYS.

The chain couples TRBV5-4 to TRBJ1-1; 7 bases map to TRBD1. The CDR3 has 14 amino acids. Germline V gene sequence: CDR1 SGHNT, CDR2 YYREEE (reference sequence). V lost 2 bases, J lost 6 bases, and 7 bases stayed unmatched. CDR3 nucleotides: TGTGCCAGCAGCTTCGGTGACAGGGTCCCTGAAGCTTTCTTT. This sequence encodes CASSFGDRVPEAFF. Supplemented by reference TRBV5-4 and TRBJ1-1, the full variable domain reads ETGVTQSPTHLIKTRGQQVTLRCSSQSGHNTVSWYQQALGQGPQFIFQYYREEENGRGNFPPRFSGLQFPNYSSELNVNALELDDSALYLCASSFGDRVPEAFFGQGTRLTVV.

This clonotype has only a few counts. The chain couples TRBV2 to TRBJ1-5; a weak D match, TRBD1 (5 bases). CDR1 SNHLY and CDR2 FYNNEI come from the germline V gene. This CDR3 comprises 12 residues. The V and J ends lost 7 bases and 4 bases respectively, with 8 bases between them. In DNA form, the CDR3 reads TGTGCCAGCATCGAGGGGAATCAGCCCCAGCATTTT. This codes for CASIEGNQPQHF.

This clonotype turned up a few times. It may be a read error: a sequence one base away is much more abundant. This sequence joins TRBV28 and TRBJ1-5, with D uncertain. There are 15 residues in the CDR3. The V gene's germline CDR1 is MDHEN and CDR2 SYDVKM. V lost 5 bases to trimming and J lost 4 bases, with 15 bases between them. CDR3 in amino acids: CASSVLGNRNQPQHF. The CDR3 DNA follows: TGTGCCAGCAGTGTACTTGGGAATAGAAATCAGCCCCAGCATTTT.

This clonotype was seen more than once but under ten times. This sequence joins TRBV18 and TRBJ1-1; TRBD1 agrees at 8 bases. V lost 6 bases, J lost 4 bases, and 13 bases stayed unmatched. Germline values: CDR1 KGHSH, CDR2 LQKENI. The CDR3 runs to 16 residues. The CDR3 spells CASSLGQGRLGTEAFF. The DNA of the CDR3 is TGTGCCAGCTCCCTCGGACAGGGAAGGTTGGGCACTGAAGCTTTCTTT.

The CDR3 loop reads CATSDLRRGVRGEQFF. As DNA, the CDR3 is TGTGCCACCAGTGATTTAAGGCGGGGGGTCCGAGGTGAGCAGTTCTTC. The chain couples TRBV24-1 to TRBJ2-1; 8 bases line up with TRBD2. V shed 1 base and J 9 bases; nucleotides not matched to a gene: 10. Germline V gene sequence: CDR1 KGHDR, CDR2 SFDVKD. CDR3 length equals 16 residues.

This clonotype appeared a few times. A much larger clone differs by one base, so this may be a read error. This chain connects TRBV3-1 to TRBJ1-5; D unresolved. Between the trimmed V and J ends, which lost 0 bases and 7 bases, there was a span of 7 bases. The CDR3 sequence is 13 residues long. Germline assignment: CDR1 LGHDT and CDR2 YNNKEL (reference sequence). The CDR3 sequence is CASSQELGQPQHF. In nucleotides, the CDR3 is TGTGCCAGCAGCCAAGAGTTGGGGCAGCCCCAGCATTTT.

This clonotype was counted at least ten times. The chain has TRBV7-6 and TRBJ2-3; D is tentatively TRBD1 or TRBD2 (5 bases each). The V end was cut by 5 bases, the J end by 6 bases, with 18 bases between. Germline V gene data show CDR1 as SGHVS and CDR2 as FNYEAQ. This CDR3 is 15 amino acids long. CDR3: CASSPRLLGADTQYF. In DNA, the CDR3 is TGTGCCAGCAGCCCCCGCCTCCTCGGGGCGGATACGCAGTATTTT.

The chain couples TRBV7-2 to TRBJ1-6; maybe TRBD1 (5 bases). The V end lost 4 bases, the J end lost 9 bases, and 13 bases lay between the germline ends. This CDR3 is built from 14 residues. The germline gives CDR1 SGHTA, CDR2 FQGNSA. CDR3: CASSSGPLGSPLHF. The CDR3 DNA reads TGTGCCAGCAGCTCGGGGCCCCTGGGTTCACCCCTCCACTTT.

The chain employs TRBV11-3 and TRBJ2-3, with 16 bases matching TRBD2. This CDR3 region has 18 residues. CDR1 is SGHNT, CDR2 YENEEA, per germline. J was trimmed by 0 bases and V by 5 bases; bases with no gene match: 5. The CDR3 sequence is CASSPGTSGGASTDTQYF. CDR3 DNA sequence: TGTGCCAGCAGCCCCGGGACTAGCGGGGGGGCTAGCACAGATACGCAGTATTTT.

The chain has TRBV24-1 and TRBJ2-6; D remains ambiguous. CDR1 and CDR2 (germline): KGHDR, SFDVKD. V lost 9 bases to trimming and J lost 2 bases, with 7 bases between them. CDR3 size: 13 residues. The CDR3 bases are TGTGCCACCTCAACGCCTGGGGCCAACGTCCTGACTTTC. It is translated as CATSTPGANVLTF.

V and J are TRBV4-1 and TRBJ2-3; D is perhaps TRBD1 (6 bases). Germline lookup yields CDR1 MGHRA and CDR2 YSYEKL. V was clipped by 1 base and J by 4 bases, with 6 bases between them. This CDR3 has 13 residues. CDR3 loop: CASSQGQADTQYF. The DNA of the CDR3 is TGCGCCAGCAGCCAAGGACAGGCAGATACGCAGTATTTT.